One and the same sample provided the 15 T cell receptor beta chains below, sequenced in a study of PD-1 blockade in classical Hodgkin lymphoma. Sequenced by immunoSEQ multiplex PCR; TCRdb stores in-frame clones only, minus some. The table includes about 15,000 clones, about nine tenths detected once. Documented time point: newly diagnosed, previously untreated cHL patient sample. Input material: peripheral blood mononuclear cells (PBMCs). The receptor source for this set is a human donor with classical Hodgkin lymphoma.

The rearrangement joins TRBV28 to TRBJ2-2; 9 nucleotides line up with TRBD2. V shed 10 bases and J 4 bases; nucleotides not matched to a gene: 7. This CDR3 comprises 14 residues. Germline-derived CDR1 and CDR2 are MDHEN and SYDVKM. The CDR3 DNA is TGTGCCACCACTGGGACTAGCCGCACCGGGGAGCTGTTTTTT. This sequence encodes CATTGTSRTGELFF.

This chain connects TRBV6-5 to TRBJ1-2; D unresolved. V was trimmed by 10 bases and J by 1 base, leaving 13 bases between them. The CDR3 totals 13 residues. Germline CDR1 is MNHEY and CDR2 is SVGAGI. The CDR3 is CATQAGRNYGYTF. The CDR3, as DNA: TGTGCCACCCAAGCGGGCCGTAACTATGGCTACACCTTC.

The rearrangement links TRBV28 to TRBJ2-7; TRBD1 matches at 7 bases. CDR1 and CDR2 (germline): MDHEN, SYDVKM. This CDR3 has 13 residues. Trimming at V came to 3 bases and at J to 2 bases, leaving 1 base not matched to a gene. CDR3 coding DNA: TGTGCCAGCAGTTTGCAGGGGGCCTACGAGCAGTACTTC. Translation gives CASSLQGAYEQYF. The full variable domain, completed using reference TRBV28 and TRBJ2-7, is DVKVTQSSRYLVKRTGEKVFLECVQDMDHENMFWYRQDPGLGLRLIYFSYDVKMKEKGDIPEGYSVSREKKERFSLILESASTNQTSMYLCASSLQGAYEQYFGPGTRLTVT.

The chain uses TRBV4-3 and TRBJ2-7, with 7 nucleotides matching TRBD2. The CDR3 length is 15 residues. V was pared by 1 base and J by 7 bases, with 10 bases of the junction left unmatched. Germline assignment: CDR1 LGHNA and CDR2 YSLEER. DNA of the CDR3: TGCGCCAGCAGCCAAGTTTTCGGCGGGAGAGGTGAGCAGTACTTC. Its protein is CASSQVFGGRGEQYF.

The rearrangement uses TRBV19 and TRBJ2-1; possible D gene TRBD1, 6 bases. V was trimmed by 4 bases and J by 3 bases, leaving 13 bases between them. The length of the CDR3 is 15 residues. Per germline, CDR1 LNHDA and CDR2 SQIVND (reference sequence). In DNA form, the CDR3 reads TGTGCCAGTAGTACCTTACAGGGTCGCTACAATGAGCAGTTCTTC. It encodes CASSTLQGRYNEQFF.

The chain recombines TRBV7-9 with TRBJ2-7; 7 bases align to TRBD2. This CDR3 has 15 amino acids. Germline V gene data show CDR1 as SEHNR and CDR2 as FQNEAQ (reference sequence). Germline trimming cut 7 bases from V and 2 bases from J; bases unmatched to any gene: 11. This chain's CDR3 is CASTNSYREAYEQYF. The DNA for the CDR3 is TGTGCCAGCACCAACTCTTATCGGGAGGCCTACGAGCAGTACTTC.

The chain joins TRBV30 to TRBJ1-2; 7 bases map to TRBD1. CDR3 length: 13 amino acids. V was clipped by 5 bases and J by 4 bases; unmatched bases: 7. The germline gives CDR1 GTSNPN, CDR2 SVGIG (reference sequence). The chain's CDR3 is CAWGTGDLYGYTF. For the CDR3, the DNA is TGTGCCTGGGGAACAGGGGACCTCTATGGCTACACCTTC.

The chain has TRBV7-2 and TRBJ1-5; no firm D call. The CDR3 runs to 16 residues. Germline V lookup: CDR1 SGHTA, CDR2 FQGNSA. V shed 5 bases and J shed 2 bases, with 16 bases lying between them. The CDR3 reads CASSLRAATGNQPQHF. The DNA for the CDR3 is TGTGCCAGCAGCCTGAGGGCAGCCACGGGCAATCAGCCCCAGCATTTT.

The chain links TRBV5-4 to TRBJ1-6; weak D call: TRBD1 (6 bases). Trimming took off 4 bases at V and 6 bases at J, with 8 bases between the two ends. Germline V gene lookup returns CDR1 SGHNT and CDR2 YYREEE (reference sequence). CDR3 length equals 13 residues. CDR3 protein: CASSPDSNSPLHF. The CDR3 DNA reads TGTGCCAGCAGCCCGGACAGTAATTCACCCCTCCACTTT. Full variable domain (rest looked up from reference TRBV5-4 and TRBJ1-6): ETGVTQSPTHLIKTRGQQVTLRCSSQSGHNTVSWYQQALGQGPQFIFQYYREEENGRGNFPPRFSGLQFPNYSSELNVNALELDDSALYLCASSPDSNSPLHFGNGTRLTVT.

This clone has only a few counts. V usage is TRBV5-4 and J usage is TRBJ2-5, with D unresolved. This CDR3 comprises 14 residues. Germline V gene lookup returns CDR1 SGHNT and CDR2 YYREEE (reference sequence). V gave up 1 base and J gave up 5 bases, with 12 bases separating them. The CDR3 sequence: CASSLIGGKETQYF. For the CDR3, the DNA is TGTGCCAGCAGCTTGATTGGCGGAAAGGAGACCCAGTACTTC. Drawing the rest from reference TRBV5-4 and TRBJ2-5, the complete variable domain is ETGVTQSPTHLIKTRGQQVTLRCSSQSGHNTVSWYQQALGQGPQFIFQYYREEENGRGNFPPRFSGLQFPNYSSELNVNALELDDSALYLCASSLIGGKETQYFGPGTRLLVL.

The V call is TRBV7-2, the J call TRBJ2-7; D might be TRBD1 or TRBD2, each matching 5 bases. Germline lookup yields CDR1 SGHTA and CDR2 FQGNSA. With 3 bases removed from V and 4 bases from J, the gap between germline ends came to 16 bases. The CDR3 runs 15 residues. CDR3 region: CASSFGLPPGYEQYF. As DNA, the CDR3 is TGTGCCAGCAGCTTCGGACTCCCTCCAGGGTACGAGCAGTACTTC.

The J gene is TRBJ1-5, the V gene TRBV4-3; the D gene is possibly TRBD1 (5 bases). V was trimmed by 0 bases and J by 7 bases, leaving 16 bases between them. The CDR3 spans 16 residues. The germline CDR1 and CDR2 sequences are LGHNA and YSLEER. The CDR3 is CASSQDYLGRGQPQHF. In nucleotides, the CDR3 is TGCGCCAGCAGCCAAGATTATTTGGGACGGGGACAGCCCCAGCATTTT.

The CDR3 DNA reads TGTGCCAGCAGCGTAGGGTCCCCCTACCGCTCTGGGGCCAACGTCCTGACTTTC. This codes for CASSVGSPYRSGANVLTF. The genes are TRBV5-8 and TRBJ2-6; D is unclear. V was cut by 4 bases and J by 0 bases, with 17 bases left in between. Looked up from germline, CDR1 is SGHTS and CDR2 is YDEGEE. The CDR3 covers 18 residues.

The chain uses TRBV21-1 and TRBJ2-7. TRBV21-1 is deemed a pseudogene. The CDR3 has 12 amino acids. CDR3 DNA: TGTGCCAGCCGCAGGGGGGCGGGAGAGCAGTACTTC. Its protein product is CASRRGAGEQYF.

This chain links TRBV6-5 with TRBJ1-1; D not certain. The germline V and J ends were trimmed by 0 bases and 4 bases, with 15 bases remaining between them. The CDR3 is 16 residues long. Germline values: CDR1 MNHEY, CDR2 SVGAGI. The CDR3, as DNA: TGTGCCAGCAGTTACTCGACTGGCCGTCGAGGCACTGAAGCTTTCTTT. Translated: CASSYSTGRRGTEAFF.